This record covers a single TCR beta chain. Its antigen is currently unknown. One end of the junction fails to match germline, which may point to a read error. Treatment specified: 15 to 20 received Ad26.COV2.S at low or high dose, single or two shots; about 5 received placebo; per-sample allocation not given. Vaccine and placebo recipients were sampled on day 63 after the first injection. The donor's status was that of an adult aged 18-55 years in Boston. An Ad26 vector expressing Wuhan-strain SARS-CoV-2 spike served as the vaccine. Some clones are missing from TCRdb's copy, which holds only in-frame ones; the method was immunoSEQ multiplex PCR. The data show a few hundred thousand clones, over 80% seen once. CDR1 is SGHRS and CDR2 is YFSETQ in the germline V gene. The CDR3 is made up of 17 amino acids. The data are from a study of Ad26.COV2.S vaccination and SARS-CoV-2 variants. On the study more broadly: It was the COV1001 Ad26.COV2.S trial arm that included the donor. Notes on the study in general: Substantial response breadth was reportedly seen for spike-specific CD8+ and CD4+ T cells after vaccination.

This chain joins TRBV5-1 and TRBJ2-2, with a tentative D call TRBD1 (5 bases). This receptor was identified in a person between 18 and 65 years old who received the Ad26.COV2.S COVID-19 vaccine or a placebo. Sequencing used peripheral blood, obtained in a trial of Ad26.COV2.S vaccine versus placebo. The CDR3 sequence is CASSQMWGRAKTGELFF. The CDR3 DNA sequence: TGCGCCAGCAGCCAGATGTGGGGCAGGGCGAAGACCGGGGAGCTGTTTTTT. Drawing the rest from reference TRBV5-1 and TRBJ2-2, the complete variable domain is KAGVTQTPRYLIKTRGQQVTLSCSPISGHRSVSWYQQTPGQGLQFLFEYFSETQRNKGNFPGRFSGRQFSNSRSEMNVSTLELGDSALYLCASSQMWGRAKTGELFFGEGSRLTVL.